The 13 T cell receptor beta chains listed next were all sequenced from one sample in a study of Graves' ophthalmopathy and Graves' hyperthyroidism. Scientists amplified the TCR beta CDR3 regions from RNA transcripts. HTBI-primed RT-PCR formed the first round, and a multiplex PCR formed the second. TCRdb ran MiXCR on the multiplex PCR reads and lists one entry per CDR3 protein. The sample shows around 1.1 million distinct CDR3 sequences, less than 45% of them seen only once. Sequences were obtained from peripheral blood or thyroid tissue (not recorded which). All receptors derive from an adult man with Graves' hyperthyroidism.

For the CDR3, the DNA is TGCGCCAGCAGCTTGGTGGGACGGCTTCTTAGGGGGGAGACCCAGTACTTC. This gives the protein CASSLVGRLLRGETQYF. V gene TRBV5-1 combines with J gene TRBJ2-5, with D possibly being TRBD1 (6 bases). Trimming took off 0 bases at V and 5 bases at J, with 20 bases between the two ends. Germline CDR1 reads SGHRS; CDR2 reads YFSETQ. The CDR3 contains 17 residues.

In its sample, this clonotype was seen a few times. Written as DNA, the CDR3 is TGCAGCGTTACCCCTTCCGGGACAGGGTACTATGGCTACACCTTC. Protein product: CSVTPSGTGYYGYTF. The genes are TRBV29-1 and TRBJ1-2; 9 nucleotides align to TRBD1. V lost 5 bases to trimming and J lost 3 bases; unmatched junction nucleotides: 10. Germline-derived CDR1 and CDR2 are SQVTM and ANQGSEA. The CDR3 contains 15 residues.

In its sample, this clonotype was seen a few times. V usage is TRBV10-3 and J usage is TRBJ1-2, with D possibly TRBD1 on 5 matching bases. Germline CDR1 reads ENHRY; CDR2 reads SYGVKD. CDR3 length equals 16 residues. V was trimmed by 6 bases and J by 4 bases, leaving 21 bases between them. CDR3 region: CAIRESGARNLYGYTF. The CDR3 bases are TGTGCCATCAGGGAGAGCGGGGCCAGGAACCTCTATGGCTACACCTTC.

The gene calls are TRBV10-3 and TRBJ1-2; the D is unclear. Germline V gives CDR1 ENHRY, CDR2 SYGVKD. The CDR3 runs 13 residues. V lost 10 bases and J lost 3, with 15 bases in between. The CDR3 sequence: CASIFQRDYGYTF. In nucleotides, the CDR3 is TGTGCCAGCATATTCCAGCGGGACTATGGCTACACCTTC.

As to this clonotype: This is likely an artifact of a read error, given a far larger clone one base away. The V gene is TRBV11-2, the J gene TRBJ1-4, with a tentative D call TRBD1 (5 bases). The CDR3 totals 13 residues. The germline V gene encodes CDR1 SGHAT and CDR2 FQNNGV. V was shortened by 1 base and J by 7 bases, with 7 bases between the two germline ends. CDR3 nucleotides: TGTGCCAGCAGCTTAGCAGGGATTGAAAAACTGTTTTTT. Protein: CASSLAGIEKLFF.

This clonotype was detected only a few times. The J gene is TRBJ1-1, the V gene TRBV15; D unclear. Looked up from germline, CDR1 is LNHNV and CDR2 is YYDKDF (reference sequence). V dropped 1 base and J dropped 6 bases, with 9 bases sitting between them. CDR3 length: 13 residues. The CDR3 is CATSRVGGAEAFF. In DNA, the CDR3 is TGTGCCACCAGCAGAGTTGGTGGAGCTGAAGCTTTCTTT.

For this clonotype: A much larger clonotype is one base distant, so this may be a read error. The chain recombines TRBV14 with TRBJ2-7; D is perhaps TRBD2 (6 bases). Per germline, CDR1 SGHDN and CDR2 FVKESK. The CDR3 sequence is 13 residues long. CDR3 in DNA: TGTGCCAGCAGCTTGGGCCCAACGGGGGAGCGGTACTTC. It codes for CASSLGPTGERYF.

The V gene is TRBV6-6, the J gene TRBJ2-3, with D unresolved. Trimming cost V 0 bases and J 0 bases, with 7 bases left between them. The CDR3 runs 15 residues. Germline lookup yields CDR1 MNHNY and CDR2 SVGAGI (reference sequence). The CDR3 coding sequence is TGTGCCAGCAGTTACTCGAAAACCAGCACAGATACGCAGTATTTT. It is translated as CASSYSKTSTDTQYF.

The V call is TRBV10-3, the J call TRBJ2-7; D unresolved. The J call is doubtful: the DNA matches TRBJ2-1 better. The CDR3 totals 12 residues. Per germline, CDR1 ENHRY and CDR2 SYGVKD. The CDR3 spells CAISEVGNEQFF. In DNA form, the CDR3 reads TGTGCCATCAGTGAGGTCGGGAATGAGCAGTTCTTC.

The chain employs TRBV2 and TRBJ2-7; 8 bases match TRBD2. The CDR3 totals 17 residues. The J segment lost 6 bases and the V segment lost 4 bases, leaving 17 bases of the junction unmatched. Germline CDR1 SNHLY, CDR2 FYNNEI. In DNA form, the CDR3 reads TGTGCCAGCAGTGGCCTCGTGAAGCGGGAGAATTCCGGCGAGCAGTACTTC. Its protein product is CASSGLVKRENSGEQYF. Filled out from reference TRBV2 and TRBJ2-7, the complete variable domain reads EPEVTQTPSHQVTQMGQEVILRCVPISNHLYFYWYRQILGQKVEFLVSFYNNEISEKSEIFDDQFSVERPDGSNFTLKIRSTKLEDSAMYFCASSGLVKRENSGEQYFGPGTRLTVT.

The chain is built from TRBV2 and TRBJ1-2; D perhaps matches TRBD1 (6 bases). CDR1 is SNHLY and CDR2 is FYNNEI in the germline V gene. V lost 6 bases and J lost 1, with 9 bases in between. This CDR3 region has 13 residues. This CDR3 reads CASRRGVNYGYTF. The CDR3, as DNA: TGTGCCAGCAGAAGGGGGGTTAACTATGGCTACACCTTC.

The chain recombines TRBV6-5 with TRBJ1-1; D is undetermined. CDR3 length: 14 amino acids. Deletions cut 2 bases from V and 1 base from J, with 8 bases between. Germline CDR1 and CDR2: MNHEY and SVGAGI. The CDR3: CASSYSGENTEAFF. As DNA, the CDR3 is TGTGCCAGCAGTTACAGCGGGGAGAACACTGAAGCTTTCTTT.

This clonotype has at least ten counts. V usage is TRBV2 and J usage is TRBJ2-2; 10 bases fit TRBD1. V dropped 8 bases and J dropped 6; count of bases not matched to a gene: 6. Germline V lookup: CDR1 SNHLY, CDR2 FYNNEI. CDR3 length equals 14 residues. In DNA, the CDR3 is TGTGCCAGCGGAAGGACAGGGGGAGCCGGGGAGCTGTTTTTT. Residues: CASGRTGGAGELFF.